The 17 T cell receptor beta chains presented below share a single source sample, sequenced in a study of T-cell reconstitution after alpha-beta-depleted transplantation in children (dated by TCRdb to 2016 to 2017). Libraries were made using PCR. For sequencing, an Illumina HiSeq 2500 was employed. To normalize quantification of the TCRbeta repertoire, the TCR libraries were built with molecular barcoding that relied on unique molecular identifiers. Using fastp trimming at Q25 and MiXCR clonotype assembly, TCRdb reanalyzed the public sequencing data and kept in-frame beta chains. Entries that share a CDR3 protein sequence are merged under the most common genes and DNA. The sample profile shows around 680,000 distinct CDR3 sequences; 16% of them were found once. The top ten constitute approximately 1% of the sample. This specimen consisted of PBMCs from the stem cell graft donor, obtained from the stem cell graft. The receptors were gathered from a human donor who donated a stem cell graft to a child with acute myeloid leukemia.

This clonotype was found a few times. The chain carries TRBV11-2 and TRBJ2-2; D remains unclear. This CDR3 spans 14 amino acids. Germline CDR1 reads SGHAT; CDR2 reads FQNNGV. V was trimmed by 1 base and J by 4 bases, leaving 7 bases between them. Written as DNA, the CDR3 is TGTGCCAGCAGCTTAGCCGTATTCACCGGGGAGCTGTTTTTT. Residues: CASSLAVFTGELFF.

This clonotype came up many times. J is TRBJ1-2 and V is TRBV20-1; D is undetermined. The CDR3 totals 15 residues. Germline loops: CDR1 DFQATT, CDR2 SNEGSKA (reference sequence). V was trimmed by 0 bases and J by 3 bases, leaving 14 bases between them. The CDR3 sequence is CSARDFIGSDYGYTF. DNA for the CDR3: TGCAGTGCTAGAGATTTCATAGGGAGTGACTATGGCTACACCTTC.

This clonotype occurred many times. The chain is built from TRBV7-9 and TRBJ2-1; tentatively, D is TRBD1 (6 bases). This CDR3 has 14 amino acids. V was clipped by 5 bases and J by 6 bases, with 14 bases between them. The germline V gene has CDR1 SEHNR and CDR2 FQNEAQ (reference sequence). CDR3 amino acids: CASSPPGQRNEQFF. As DNA, the CDR3 is TGTGCCAGCAGCCCTCCGGGACAACGCAATGAGCAGTTCTTC.

There are many counts of this clonotype. The chain carries TRBV5-1 and TRBJ1-2; D call uncertain. Trimming pared 3 bases from V and 3 bases from J, leaving 9 bases between. CDR1 and CDR2 (germline): SGHRS, YFSETQ. The CDR3 is made up of 13 amino acids. The CDR3 region has the DNA TGCGCCAGCAGCTCGACAAGCTACTATGGCTACACCTTC. Translating it yields CASSSTSYYGYTF.

This clonotype was observed at least ten times. The chain combines TRBV12-3 or TRBV12-4 with TRBJ2-1; perhaps TRBD1 as D (5 bases). This CDR3 has 14 amino acids. Trimming cost V 3 bases and J 5 bases, with 11 bases left between them. Written as DNA, the CDR3 is TGTGCCAGCAGTTTCTCGACAGCAGACAATGAGCAGTTCTTC. Its translation: CASSFSTADNEQFF.

In its sample, this clonotype was seen many times. The CDR3 is CASSLVEDRDSYEQYF. CDR3 DNA sequence: TGTGCCAGCAGCTTGGTAGAGGACAGGGACTCCTACGAGCAGTACTTC. The chain joins TRBV5-6 to TRBJ2-7; 8 nucleotides agree with TRBD1. CDR3 length: 16 residues. Germline V gene lookup returns CDR1 SGHDT and CDR2 YYEEEE. Trimming cost V 0 bases and J 0 bases; bases outside gene matches: 5.

This clonotype appeared many times. This chain uses TRBV13 with TRBJ2-3, with D unresolved. The V end lost 5 bases, the J end lost 3 bases, and 18 bases lay between the germline ends. Germline V gene lookup returns CDR1 PRHDT and CDR2 FYEKMQ (reference sequence). The CDR3 is 16 amino acids. The CDR3 spells CASSPQWKEPTDTQYF. The CDR3 coding sequence is TGTGCCAGCAGCCCACAGTGGAAAGAACCTACAGATACGCAGTATTTT. The variable domain in full, with the rest retrieved from reference TRBV13 and TRBJ2-3, is AAGVIQSPRHLIKEKRETATLKCYPIPRHDTVYWYQQGPGQDPQFLISFYEKMQSDKGSIPDRFSAQQFSDYHSELNMSSLELGDSALYFCASSPQWKEPTDTQYFGPGTRLTVL.

This clonotype appeared many times. The chain uses TRBV6-4 and TRBJ2-1; either TRBD1 or TRBD2 may supply D (6 bases each). CDR3 length equals 16 residues. Germline loops: CDR1 MRHNA, CDR2 SNTAGT. The V end lost 0 bases, the J end lost 6 bases, and 15 bases lay between the germline ends. CDR3 sequence reads: CASSDSSVGGFNEQFF. For the CDR3, the DNA is TGTGCCAGCAGTGACTCTTCAGTAGGGGGGTTCAATGAGCAGTTCTTC.

As concerns this clonotype: With a much larger clone just one base away, this may be a read error. The V and J genes are TRBV5-6 and TRBJ2-3; D is unresolved. Germline CDR1 reads SGHDT; CDR2 reads YYEEEE. This CDR3 region has 15 residues. The CDR3 reads CTSSLVDGGPDTQYF. CDR3 nucleotide sequence: TGTACCAGCAGCTTGGTGGACGGCGGCCCAGATACGCAGTATTTT.

This clonotype was seen repeatedly, ten times or more. V is TRBV20-1 and J is TRBJ1-1, with 8 positions matching TRBD1. Losses at the gene ends were 3 bases for V and 6 bases for J; bases not matched to a gene: 12. CDR3 length equals 15 residues. Germline CDR1 is DFQATT and CDR2 is SNEGSKA (reference sequence). DNA of the CDR3: TGCAGTGCTAGGAGGAGGGACAGGCTTAGCGCTGAAGCTTTCTTT. This encodes CSARRRDRLSAEAFF.

The chain carries TRBV12-3 or TRBV12-4 and TRBJ2-2; D is perhaps TRBD2 (6 bases). The V end lost 7 bases, the J end lost 5 bases, and 14 bases lay between the germline ends. This CDR3 region has 14 residues. CDR3 DNA: TGTGCCAGCATCGGGGACTGGTCGACCGGGGAGCTGTTTTTT. As protein: CASIGDWSTGELFF.

This clonotype has a handful of counts. The chain carries TRBV7-8 and TRBJ1-5; D perhaps matches TRBD1 (6 bases). The CDR3 length is 13 residues. The V gene's germline CDR1 is SGHVS and CDR2 FQNEAQ. With 5 bases removed from V and 7 bases from J, the gap between germline ends came to 12 bases. This chain's CDR3 is CASSTGGGQPQHF. For the CDR3, the DNA is TGTGCCAGCAGCACCGGGGGGGGCCAGCCCCAGCATTTT. The full variable domain, in which reference TRBV7-8 and TRBJ1-5 provide the parts outside the CDR3, is GAGVSQSPRYKVAKRGQDVALRCDPISGHVSLFWYQQALGQGPEFLTYFQNEAQLDKSGLPSDRFFAERPEGSVSTLKIQRTQQEDSAVYLCASSTGGGQPQHFGDGTRLSIL.

In this sample, this clonotype turned up a few times. The chain combines TRBV7-8 with TRBJ1-1; D might be TRBD1 (5 bases). The V and J ends lost 5 bases and 8 bases respectively, with 12 bases between them. Germline V gene sequence: CDR1 SGHVS, CDR2 FQNEAQ. The CDR3 has 12 amino acids. CDR3 DNA: TGTGCCAGCAGCCCACAGGTCACAGAAGCTTTCTTT. Translated, it gives CASSPQVTEAFF.

The chain carries TRBV20-1 and TRBJ2-3; TRBD2 agrees at 10 bases. The germline V gene has CDR1 DFQATT and CDR2 SNEGSKA (reference sequence). There are 16 residues in the CDR3. Trimming cost V 4 bases and J 3 bases; bases outside gene matches: 10. Here the CDR3 DNA reads TGCAGTGCTACAGATCCCTGGGGACTAGCGACAGATACGCAGTATTTT. Translating gives CSATDPWGLATDTQYF.

This clonotype was counted only a few times. This chain links TRBV5-1 with TRBJ2-1; 10 bases map to TRBD1. V gave up 0 bases and J gave up 3 bases; unmatched junction bases: 3. The germline gives CDR1 SGHRS, CDR2 YFSETQ. The CDR3 loop spans 16 amino acids. The CDR3 coding sequence is TGCGCCAGCAGCTTGGGCCGGGACAGGGGCTACAATGAGCAGTTCTTC. Translating gives CASSLGRDRGYNEQFF.

The CDR3 is CSVEAPRADTQYF. The CDR3, as DNA: TGCAGCGTTGAAGCCCCGAGGGCAGATACGCAGTATTTT. The chain carries TRBV29-1 and TRBJ2-3; D is possibly TRBD2 (5 bases). Germline V CDR1 and CDR2: SQVTM, ANQGSEA. Trimming took off 1 base at V and 4 bases at J, with 9 bases between the two ends. The CDR3 runs to 13 residues.

This clonotype was detected many times. This chain joins TRBV20-1 and TRBJ2-1, with a possible D match to TRBD2 (6 bases). V was pared by 7 bases and J by 7 bases, with 11 bases between. CDR3 length: 11 amino acids. The germline V gene has CDR1 DFQATT and CDR2 SNEGSKA (reference sequence). The CDR3 sequence is CSVGEVNEQFF. The CDR3 DNA is TGCAGTGTAGGGGAGGTTAATGAGCAGTTCTTC.